These 27 T cell receptor beta chains originate from one sample sequenced in a study of T-cell reconstitution after alpha-beta-depleted transplantation in children. The authors prepared the TCRbeta library with unique molecular identifiers. TCRdb passed the PCR reads through MiXCR, listing each CDR3 protein once. There are some 300,000 distinct CDR3 sequences in the sample; about a tenth occur only once, and around 2.5% lies in the top ten. The sequences come from PBMCs from the stem cell graft donor, collected from the stem cell graft. The receptors shown here come from a human donor who donated a stem cell graft to a child with acute lymphoblastic leukemia.

This clonotype was recorded at least ten times. The gene calls are TRBV29-1 and TRBJ2-1; D assignment may be TRBD1 or TRBD2 (5 bases each). Germline V CDR1 and CDR2: SQVTM, ANQGSEA. The CDR3 extends over 14 amino acids. The germline V and J ends were trimmed by 4 bases and 1 base, with 11 bases remaining between them. The CDR3 sequence: CSVGGKVSYNEQFF. The CDR3 nucleotides read TGCAGCGTTGGGGGGAAAGTATCCTACAATGAGCAGTTCTTC.

The chain uses TRBV28 and TRBJ1-4, with D perhaps TRBD1 (5 bases). In germline, CDR1 is MDHEN, CDR2 SYDVKM. The CDR3 is 14 residues long. V shed 8 bases and J shed 1 base, with 11 bases lying between them. CDR3: CASSRQRTNEKLFF. The CDR3 bases are TGTGCCAGCTCTCGACAGAGAACTAATGAAAAACTGTTTTTT.

The gene calls are TRBV6-1 and TRBJ2-4; 7 positions agree with TRBD1. This CDR3 is built from 16 residues. J lost 3 bases, V lost 7 bases, and 12 bases had no gene match. Germline V gene lookup returns CDR1 MNHNS and CDR2 SASEGT. The CDR3 coding sequence is TGTGCCAGCAACGTCCGGGCAGGGGGAGTCAAAAACATTCAGTACTTC. It encodes CASNVRAGGVKNIQYF.

The chain has TRBV4-3 and TRBJ2-7; 9 nucleotides agree with TRBD1. Germline CDR1 LGHNA, CDR2 YSLEER. The J segment lost 6 bases and the V segment lost 3 bases, leaving 6 bases of the junction unmatched. The CDR3 is made up of 14 amino acids. This chain's CDR3 is CASSHGTGSSEQYF. CDR3 DNA: TGCGCCAGCAGCCATGGGACAGGGTCGAGCGAGCAGTACTTC.

In this sample, this clonotype turned up a few times. The V and J genes are TRBV28 and TRBJ2-7; D not certain. Per the germline V gene, CDR1 is MDHEN and CDR2 is SYDVKM. With 6 bases removed from V and 5 bases from J, the gap between germline ends came to 8 bases. The CDR3 consists of 11 residues. CDR3 region: CASSHGHEQYF. DNA of the CDR3: TGTGCCAGCAGCCACGGGCACGAGCAGTACTTC.

This clonotype turned up a few times. The chain employs TRBV4-1 and TRBJ1-2; D is ambiguous. V lost 11 bases, J lost 7 bases, and 23 bases lay in between. Germline V gene sequence: CDR1 MGHRA, CDR2 YSYEKL. The CDR3 spans 14 residues. CDR3 in amino acids: CAAAGNVGRSGYTF. The CDR3 DNA reads as TGCGCCGCGGCGGGTAACGTAGGCAGGAGTGGCTACACCTTC.

This sequence joins TRBV20-1 and TRBJ2-1; 8 nucleotides match TRBD2. Trimming at V came to 6 bases and at J to 8 bases, leaving 9 bases not matched to a gene. The CDR3 runs 13 residues. The V gene's germline CDR1 is DFQATT and CDR2 SNEGSKA (reference sequence). Here the CDR3 DNA reads TGCAGTGCCCACCGGACTAGCCCCGATGAGCAGTTCTTC. It is translated as CSAHRTSPDEQFF.

This clonotype was seen only a few times. This chain joins TRBV6-5 and TRBJ1-5, with D perhaps matching TRBD1 (5 bases). CDR3 length: 14 amino acids. Germline lookup yields CDR1 MNHEY and CDR2 SVGAGI. Trimming pared 4 bases from V and 1 base from J, leaving 8 bases between. As DNA, the CDR3 is TGTGCCAGCAGTTCCCGGGACAGCAATCAGCCCCAGCATTTT. Amino acid sequence: CASSSRDSNQPQHF.

The rearrangement joins TRBV6-1 to TRBJ2-7, with 9 bases aligning to TRBD1. J gave up 7 bases and V 7 bases, and 8 bases lay outside the gene matches. Germline lookup yields CDR1 MNHNS and CDR2 SASEGT. CDR3 length: 13 residues. The CDR3, as DNA: TGTGCCAGCAACCGACAGGGGGTCTTTGAGCAGTACTTC. It yields the protein CASNRQGVFEQYF.

This clonotype appeared many times. The rearrangement uses TRBV7-2 and TRBJ1-2, with TRBD1 identical over 8 bases. V was clipped by 7 bases and J by 3 bases; unmatched bases: 7. The CDR3 covers 14 residues. Per the germline V gene, CDR1 is SGHTA and CDR2 is FQGNSA. The CDR3 reads CASTHGQGYYGYTF. In DNA, the CDR3 is TGTGCCAGCACCCACGGACAGGGCTACTATGGCTACACCTTC.

At least ten counts were recorded for this clonotype. V is TRBV7-9 and J is TRBJ2-2, with 9 bases that match TRBD1. Germline CDR1 SEHNR, CDR2 FQNEAQ (reference sequence). The CDR3 length is 16 residues. The V segment lost 6 bases and the J segment 2 bases; nucleotides outside the gene matches: 7. The CDR3 region has the DNA TGTGCCAGCAGTAGGAACAGGGGGCTCAACACCGGGGAGCTGTTTTTT. This encodes CASSRNRGLNTGELFF. Full variable domain (missing parts from reference TRBV7-9 and TRBJ2-2): DTGVSQNPRHKITKRGQNVTFRCDPISEHNRLYWYRQTLGQGPEFLTYFQNEAQLEKSRLLSDRFSAERPKGSFSTLEIQRTEQGDSAMYLCASSRNRGLNTGELFFGEGSRLTVL.

This chain links TRBV28 with TRBJ2-7; 10 bases fit TRBD2. The CDR3 is 17 residues long. From germline, CDR1 is MDHEN and CDR2 SYDVKM. V lost 3 bases to trimming and J lost 5 bases; unmatched junction nucleotides: 13. CDR3 protein: CASSFRSGLAGVNEQYF. The CDR3 DNA reads TGTGCCAGCAGTTTCCGTTCGGGGCTAGCGGGAGTTAACGAGCAGTACTTC.

This clonotype was counted at least ten times. The V call is TRBV28, the J call TRBJ1-5; 12 positions agree with TRBD1. CDR1 MDHEN and CDR2 SYDVKM come from the germline V gene. The CDR3 consists of 15 residues. V lost 4 bases and J lost 5; bases outside the gene matches: 3. The CDR3 DNA reads as TGTGCCAGCAGTTCCGGGACAGGGGGCGATCAGCCCCAGCATTTT. It specifies CASSSGTGGDQPQHF.

V is TRBV7-2 and J is TRBJ2-1; no clear D. The V gene's germline CDR1 is SGHTA and CDR2 FQGNSA. There are 15 residues in the CDR3. Trimming removed 4 bases from V and 3 bases from J, with 13 bases in between. CDR3 region: CASSSYEVGYNEQFF. The CDR3 region has the DNA TGTGCCAGCAGCTCCTATGAAGTAGGCTACAATGAGCAGTTCTTC.

The CDR3 reads CSVDGSQRTEAFF. The CDR3 DNA is TGCAGCGTTGACGGGAGCCAACGGACTGAAGCTTTCTTT. This sequence joins TRBV29-1 and TRBJ1-1; D gene uncertain. In germline, CDR1 is SQVTM, CDR2 ANQGSEA. The CDR3 covers 13 residues. V was pared by 3 bases and J by 5 bases, with 13 bases between.

This clonotype came up a few times. The V gene is TRBV20-1, the J gene TRBJ2-7; 9 bases line up with TRBD1. The V gene's germline CDR1 is DFQATT and CDR2 SNEGSKA (reference sequence). The J segment lost 3 bases and the V segment lost 6 bases, leaving 9 bases of the junction unmatched. This CDR3 contains 14 residues. The CDR3: CSAPGPGQGYEQYF. CDR3 bases: TGCAGTGCACCTGGGCCGGGACAGGGCTACGAGCAGTACTTC.

This clonotype was found a few times. The rearrangement joins TRBV27 to TRBJ2-7; possible D gene TRBD1, 6 bases. V was pared by 6 bases and J by 6 bases, with 21 bases between. This CDR3 comprises 15 residues. Germline V gives CDR1 MNHEY, CDR2 SMNVEV (reference sequence). Here the CDR3 DNA reads TGTGCCAGCAGCCTCCAGGGGTACGGTGGAACCGAGCAGTACTTC. Its protein product is CASSLQGYGGTEQYF.

In its sample, this clonotype was seen many times. This sequence joins TRBV6-1 and TRBJ2-6; 8 bases agree with TRBD2. Germline loops: CDR1 MNHNS, CDR2 SASEGT. The junction had 13 bases not matched to a gene; V was cut back by 11 bases and J by 4 bases. The CDR3 consists of 16 residues. The CDR3 loop is CASGGRTSPGANVLTF. As DNA, the CDR3 is TGTGCCTCGGGGGGGAGAACATCCCCCGGGGCCAACGTCCTGACTTTC.

This clonotype was seen ten or more times. The J gene is TRBJ2-1, the V gene TRBV6-5, with 7 bases identical to TRBD2. Trimming removed 6 bases from V and 15 bases from J; junction bases left unmatched: 8. Per germline, CDR1 MNHEY and CDR2 SVGAGI. This CDR3 contains 11 residues. CDR3 sequence (DNA): TGTGCCAGCAGCCGGGGAGGGCACTTGTTCTTC. Translated, it gives CASSRGGHLFF.

In its sample, this clonotype was seen a few times. This chain connects TRBV21-1 to TRBJ1-1. TRBV21-1 is an annotated pseudogene. This CDR3 spans 21 amino acids. CDR3 loop: CASSKPAKRGTAASMNTEAFF. CDR3 nucleotide sequence: TGTGCCAGCAGCAAGCCAGCAAAGAGGGGTACTGCGGCATCGATGAACACTGAAGCTTTCTTT.

V and J are TRBV2 and TRBJ2-2; no reliable D call. The CDR3 is 12 amino acids. CDR1 and CDR2 (germline): SNHLY, FYNNEI. V dropped 7 bases and J dropped 4 bases, with 7 bases sitting between them. The CDR3, as DNA: TGTGCCAGCACTAGAGTCACCGGGGAGCTGTTTTTT. Protein: CASTRVTGELFF.

The V and J genes are TRBV7-2 and TRBJ2-3; 10 nucleotides agree with TRBD2. With V trimmed by 6 bases and J by 0 bases, 6 bases remained unmatched. CDR1 is SGHTA, CDR2 FQGNSA, per germline. The CDR3 runs to 16 residues. The CDR3 DNA reads as TGTGCCAGCAGAAAACGGACTAGCGGTAGCACAGATACGCAGTATTTT. Encoded protein: CASRKRTSGSTDTQYF.

The V call is TRBV5-1, the J call TRBJ2-7; a weak D match, TRBD2 (6 bases). This CDR3 is 13 amino acids long. Germline V gives CDR1 SGHRS, CDR2 YFSETQ. Trimming pared 4 bases from V and 3 bases from J, leaving 11 bases between. The CDR3 nucleotides read TGCGCCAGCAGCCGCGGGATGATCTACGAGCAGTACTTC. Translated: CASSRGMIYEQYF.

This clonotype appeared a few times. V and J are TRBV7-2 and TRBJ2-7; 8 bases are a match to TRBD2. CDR3 size: 15 residues. With V trimmed by 6 bases and J by 3 bases, 10 bases remained unmatched. CDR1 is SGHTA and CDR2 is FQGNSA in the germline V gene. This CDR3 is CASSRERAGDYEQYF. The CDR3 DNA is TGTGCCAGCAGTCGGGAGCGAGCGGGGGACTACGAGCAGTACTTC.

The chain combines TRBV3-1 with TRBJ2-7, with a tentative D call TRBD2 (5 bases). V was cut by 0 bases and J by 4 bases, with 10 bases left in between. The length of the CDR3 is 14 residues. Germline loops: CDR1 LGHDT, CDR2 YNNKEL (reference sequence). The CDR3 region has the DNA TGTGCCAGCAGCCAAGAAGGACTCGTTTACGAGCAGTACTTC. Translating it yields CASSQEGLVYEQYF.

This clonotype showed up many times. The rearrangement joins TRBV30 to TRBJ1-5; D might be TRBD1 (5 bases). CDR1 is GTSNPN, CDR2 SVGIG, per germline (reference sequence). The germline V and J ends were trimmed by 3 bases and 7 bases, with 13 bases remaining between them. This CDR3 comprises 13 residues. The CDR3 sequence is CAWRGRVGQPQHF. The CDR3 DNA reads as TGTGCCTGGAGGGGGCGTGTGGGGCAGCCCCAGCATTTT.

This clonotype was detected a few times. The rearrangement links TRBV7-2 to TRBJ2-3; D gene unclear. Germline CDR1 is SGHTA and CDR2 is FQGNSA. Trimming removed 5 bases at V and 2 bases at J, with 14 bases between. The CDR3 runs 15 residues. CDR3 amino acids: CASSLNWQITDTQYF. CDR3 in DNA: TGTGCCAGCAGCCTCAACTGGCAGATCACAGATACGCAGTATTTT.